The T cell receptor beta chain described here comes from a study of Graves' ophthalmopathy and Graves' hyperthyroidism. Study observations and caveats: Appearing in blood as well were most expanded thyroid clonotypes above 0.001 frequency. Its predictions of ophthalmopathy progression gave the model 60% to 71% sensitivity and approximately 72% specificity. Ophthalmopathy versus stable hyperthyroidism: 13-signature model gave less than 90% sensitivity, just under 82% specificity.

The CDR3 consists of 14 residues. Germline V CDR1 and CDR2: SGHTA, FQGNSA. Amplifying from RNA transcripts, the study obtained TCR beta CDR3 regions. An initial RT-PCR round employing HTBI primers preceded a second-round multiplex PCR. TCRdb analysed the multiplex PCR reads with MiXCR anew, one entry per CDR3 protein. The sample records about 740,000 distinct CDR3 sequences, roughly 41% being singletons. With respect to this clonotype: What it recognizes is unknown. This may come from a read error, since a much larger clone is one base off.

Every ophthalmopathy donor presented moderate-to-severe activity, CAS ≥3, NOSPECS ≥4 and duration under 3 months. V and J are TRBV7-2 and TRBJ2-5; 7 positions agree with TRBD2. The source material was peripheral blood. This receptor was taken from an adult man with Graves' ophthalmopathy. In DNA, the CDR3 is TGTGCCAGCAACCTCGGGACTACCGGGGAGACCCGGTACTTC. Amino acids: CASNLGTTGETRYF.